These T cell receptor beta chains were read from a single sample in a study of CD8 T cells in ankylosing spondylitis. In TCRdb, the 5' RACE reads were re-called with MiXCR into one record per CDR3 protein. This sample carries some 840,000 distinct CDR3 sequences, about 10% of them seen once, and the ten largest clones take approximately 0.5%. Source material: blood, either unsorted or a sorted T cell fraction (not recorded which). These receptors all stem from a male donor with ankylosing spondylitis. Each CDR3 is given with its conserved first and last residue. The order of the fields is J gene, D gene, V gene, clone size, CDR3 protein, CDR3 DNA. D genes are given only for firm matches. Clone sizes are given selectively: once, few, many, or a class where the clone is expanded.

>TRBJ2-1|TRBD1|TRBV7-6|.
CASSSGQGRHNEQFF
TGTGCCAGCAGCTCAGGACAGGGGAGGCACAATGAGCAGTTCTTC
>TRBJ2-2|.|TRBV7-9|.
CASSSAFDRLNTGELFF
TGTGCCAGCAGCTCAGCTTTCGACAGGTTAAACACCGGGGAGCTGTTTTTT
>TRBJ2-1|.|TRBV6-2/TRBV6-3|few
CASSFTDYYNEQFF
TGTGCCAGCAGTTTCACGGACTACTACAATGAGCAGTTCTTC
>TRBJ2-1|TRBD2|TRBV3-1|.
CASSQVRAGGQFF
TGTGCCAGCAGCCAAGTCCGAGCGGGGGGGCAGTTCTTC
>TRBJ2-2|.|TRBV4-2|few
CASSGRRGADGELFF
TGTGCCAGCAGCGGAAGGAGGGGCGCGGACGGGGAGCTGTTTTTT
>TRBJ2-1|.|TRBV20-1|.
CSASVLATNEQFF
TGCAGCGCGAGCGTCCTAGCTACCAATGAGCAGTTCTTC
>TRBJ2-5|TRBD2|TRBV6-5|few
CASSYSILAETQYF
TGTGCCAGCAGTTACTCGATACTAGCGGAGACCCAGTACTTC
>TRBJ2-2|.|TRBV4-3|many
CASSQDGGSGELFF
TGCGCCAGCAGCCAAGATGGAGGATCCGGGGAGCTGTTTTTT
>TRBJ2-1|.|TRBV27|.
CASSSASLGEQFF
TGTGCCAGCAGTTCCGCTAGCTTAGGTGAGCAGTTCTTC
>TRBJ2-3|.|TRBV5-1|.
CASSSLGTGTQYF
TGCGCCAGCAGCAGCCTAGGGACGGGTACGCAGTATTTT
>TRBJ2-5|.|TRBV4-2|few
CASSQERGETQYF
TGTGCCAGCAGCCAAGAGCGGGGCGAGACCCAGTACTTC
>TRBJ1-1|.|TRBV6-1|few
CASIEQFRDEAFF
TGTGCCAGCATAGAACAGTTTAGGGATGAAGCTTTCTTT
>TRBJ2-2|.|TRBV20-1|.
CSARDPTNTGELFF
TGCAGTGCTAGGGACCCGACGAACACCGGGGAGCTGTTTTTT